Listed below are T cell receptor beta chains from one sample, sequenced in a study of CD8 T cells in ankylosing spondylitis. A single record per CDR3 protein comes from TCRdb applying MiXCR to the 5' RACE reads. Among a few hundred thousand distinct CDR3 sequences, approximately 20% were seen once, and the ten largest hold under 45%. Source material: blood, either unsorted or a sorted T cell fraction (not recorded which). Receptors originate from a male donor with ankylosing spondylitis. Both conserved end residues are trimmed from each CDR3. Some rows mark clone size as missing; the rest say once, few, many or name a class of expanded clone.

j_call clone_size v_call cdr3_aa
TRBJ2-1 few TRBV24-1 ARPGGRNNEQF
TRBJ1-2 many TRBV9 ASSASGGLRGYT
TRBJ2-3 . TRBV18 ASSPAAGGDTQY
TRBJ2-7 few TRBV4-3 TSSQNLGYEQY
TRBJ2-7 many TRBV20-1 SARDKGVSNLEQY
TRBJ2-3 . TRBV20-1 SATPDFAVYTDTQY
TRBJ2-5 . TRBV12-3/TRBV12-4 ASSDHQRGGETQY
TRBJ2-1 few TRBV15 ATSRGPSGEWAEQF
TRBJ1-2 few TRBV27 ASSSIGTNYGYT
TRBJ2-1 few TRBV29-1 SVETEDYNEQF
TRBJ2-7 many TRBV12-3/TRBV12-4 ASSLSPHEQY